The rows below give T cell receptor beta chains drawn from one sample of a study of T cell changes during pregnancy in multiple sclerosis. Some clones are missing from TCRdb's copy, which holds only in-frame ones; the method was immunoSEQ multiplex PCR. The sample has some 21,000 clones; 75% to 95% are singletons. The sequences come from CD4+ T cells from peripheral blood mononuclear cells, collected in the third trimester of pregnancy. The receptors come from a female donor with multiple sclerosis, enrolled in a pregnancy study. Both conserved end residues are part of each CDR3. A D gene is named only where the DNA matches it firmly. Some rows mark clone size as missing; the rest say once, few, many or name a class of expanded clone.

d_gene,j_gene,abundance,v_gene,CDR3aa,CDR3nt
.,TRBJ1-2,.,TRBV15,CATSRGRADYGYTF,TGTGCCACCAGCAGAGGCAGGGCGGATTATGGCTACACCTTC
TRBD2,TRBJ2-2,.,TRBV30,CAWWDASGGYTGELFF,TGTGCCTGGTGGGATGCTAGCGGGGGATACACCGGGGAGCTGTTTTTT
.,TRBJ2-6,once,TRBV19,CASKDNLPGANVLTF,TGTGCCAGTAAAGACAACCTACCTGGGGCCAACGTCCTGACTTTC
TRBD1,TRBJ2-3,.,TRBV10-3,CAISKHGTVEADTQYF,TGTGCCATCAGTAAACACGGGACAGTGGAGGCAGATACGCAGTATTTT
.,TRBJ1-2,.,TRBV19,CASSRTRSLYGYTF,TGTGCCAGTAGTAGGACAAGGTCCCTCTATGGCTACACCTTC
TRBD1,TRBJ1-2,.,TRBV30,CARTTTRGGGYGYTF,TGTGCCCGGACCACCACCCGAGGGGGCGGCTATGGCTACACCTTC
.,TRBJ2-7,.,TRBV7-2,CASSFNRASYEQYF,TGTGCCAGCAGCTTTAACAGGGCCTCCTACGAGCAGTACTTC
.,TRBJ1-1,.,TRBV23-1,CASSQNSHGGRTEAFF,TGCGCCAGCAGTCAGAATTCTCATGGGGGGAGGACTGAAGCTTTCTTT
.,TRBJ1-1,.,TRBV7-9,CASSLGQWAEAFF,TGTGCCAGCAGCTTAGGACAATGGGCTGAAGCTTTCTTT
.,TRBJ2-5,.,TRBV19,CASTSWGQGKETQYF,TGTGCCAGTACATCTTGGGGGCAGGGAAAAGAGACCCAGTACTTC
.,TRBJ2-7,.,TRBV19,CASSPGLSSYEQYF,TGTGCCAGTAGCCCCGGGTTAAGCTCCTACGAGCAGTACTTC
.,TRBJ1-2,.,TRBV27,CASPKTDVFYGYTF,TGTGCCAGCCCGAAGACAGATGTTTTCTATGGCTACACCTTC
TRBD1,TRBJ1-5,.,TRBV19,CASSPGQGTQPQHF,TGTGCCAGTAGTCCGGGACAGGGAACGCAGCCCCAGCATTTT
.,TRBJ2-1,.,TRBV16,CASCVGTPLQFF,TGTGCCAGCTGTGTGGGGACTCCCCTTCAGTTCTTC
.,TRBJ1-2,.,TRBV9,CASSLTGYPHPNGYTF,TGTGCCAGCAGCCTTACGGGGTACCCTCACCCGAATGGCTACACCTTC
TRBD2,TRBJ2-3,.,TRBV7-3,CASSSSGVEDTQYF,TGTGCCAGCAGCTCTAGCGGGGTGGAAGATACGCAGTATTTT
TRBD1,TRBJ2-7,.,TRBV9,CASSARGTGGVYEQYF,TGTGCCAGCAGCGCTCGGGGGACAGGGGGCGTTTACGAGCAGTACTTC
TRBD1,TRBJ1-5,.,TRBV19,CATGDRDYQPQHF,TGTGCCACTGGGGACAGGGATTATCAGCCCCAGCATTTT
.,TRBJ1-5,.,TRBV12-5,CASGFTPDGSGGNQPQHF,TGTGCTAGTGGTTTCACCCCTGACGGGTCAGGGGGCAATCAGCCCCAGCATTTT
TRBD2,TRBJ2-1,few,TRBV7-6,CASSPPGTSGGNEQFF,TGTGCCAGCAGCCCCCCAGGGACTAGCGGGGGAAATGAGCAGTTCTTC
.,TRBJ1-2,.,TRBV21-1,CASSPHRTGWGYGYTF,TGTGCCAGCAGCCCGCACCGGACAGGTTGGGGCTATGGCTACACCTTC
.,TRBJ1-3,.,TRBV10-3,CATRENTIYF,TGTGCCACCCGGGAAAACACCATATATTTT
TRBD1,TRBJ1-2,.,TRBV5-1,CASSAQSGQGRGGYTF,TGCGCCAGCAGCGCCCAGTCGGGACAGGGTCGCGGTGGCTACACCTTC
.,TRBJ2-3,.,TRBV6-4,CASSSYEASTDTQYF,TGTGCCAGCAGTTCATACGAGGCTAGCACAGATACGCAGTATTTT
.,TRBJ1-6,.,TRBV7-2,CASSLVVFSPLHF,TGTGCCAGCAGCTTAGTCGTGTTTTCACCCCTCCACTTT
.,TRBJ1-3,.,TRBV6-5,CASSYTQGNSGNTIYF,TGTGCCAGCAGCTACACCCAGGGTAACTCTGGAAACACCATATATTTT
.,TRBJ2-7,once,TRBV25-1,CASSEITDEQYF,TGTGCCAGCAGTGAGATTACTGACGAGCAGTACTTC
.,TRBJ1-2,.,TRBV28,CASSTPGGGEGYTF,TGTGCCAGCAGTACCCCAGGAGGGGGGGAGGGCTACACCTTC
.,TRBJ2-7,.,TRBV30,CAWSVGLARSYEQYF,TGTGCCTGGAGTGTAGGGCTAGCGCGCTCCTACGAGCAGTACTTC
.,TRBJ2-7,.,TRBV4-1,CASSQWRESYEQYF,TGCGCCAGCAGCCAATGGCGGGAATCCTACGAGCAGTACTTC
.,TRBJ2-5,.,TRBV6-5,CASSYAAETETQYF,TGTGCCAGCAGTTACGCAGCGGAAACAGAGACCCAGTACTTC
.,TRBJ1-6,.,TRBV2,CASKLIVSYNSPLHF,TGTGCCAGCAAGTTAATAGTCTCCTATAATTCACCCCTCCACTTT
TRBD1,TRBJ1-6,.,TRBV2,CASTRDRNNSPLHF,TGTGCCAGCACGCGGGACAGAAATAATTCACCCCTCCACTTT
.,TRBJ1-2,.,TRBV4-2,CASSQPFSPGGYTF,TGTGCCAGCAGCCAACCATTTTCCCCGGGTGGCTACACCTTC
TRBD1,TRBJ1-2,.,TRBV7-2,CASSFVTGGNYGYTF,TGTGCCAGCAGCTTCGTGACAGGGGGTAACTATGGCTACACCTTC
TRBD1,TRBJ1-2,once,TRBV6-1,CASSERPDRGGEGYTF,TGTGCCAGCAGTGAAAGGCCGGACAGGGGTGGGGAGGGCTACACCTTC
TRBD2,TRBJ2-7,.,TRBV7-3,CASSPGGAANYEQYF,TGTGCCAGCAGCCCGGGGGGGGCGGCGAACTACGAGCAGTACTTC
TRBD2,TRBJ2-1,.,TRBV11-2,CASGGPGLAGYNEQFF,TGTGCCAGCGGTGGTCCGGGACTAGCGGGCTACAATGAGCAGTTCTTC
.,TRBJ1-1,.,TRBV11-2,CASSLDPRPGYTEAFF,TGTGCCAGCAGCTTAGATCCTCGGCCAGGGTACACTGAAGCTTTCTTT
.,TRBJ1-5,few,TRBV19,CASSIGASRSNQPQHF,TGTGCCAGTAGTATAGGTGCCTCGAGGAGCAATCAGCCCCAGCATTTT
TRBD1,TRBJ2-6,.,TRBV7-8,CASSRGQGNAGANVLTF,TGTGCCAGCAGCAGAGGACAGGGGAATGCTGGGGCCAACGTCCTGACTTTC
TRBD1,TRBJ1-1,.,TRBV7-9,CASRFTGEDTEAFF,TGTGCCAGCAGATTTACAGGGGAGGACACTGAAGCTTTCTTT
TRBD2,TRBJ2-1,.,TRBV5-6,CASSSSGISYNEQFF,TGTGCCAGCAGTTCTAGCGGGATCTCCTACAATGAGCAGTTCTTC
.,TRBJ1-1,once,TRBV19,CASSMHRAFSRTEAFF,TGTGCCAGTAGTATGCACAGGGCTTTTTCTCGCACTGAAGCTTTCTTT
TRBD2,TRBJ2-3,.,TRBV4-2,CASSQRAGSTDTQYF,TGTGCCAGCAGCCAAAGAGCGGGGAGCACAGATACGCAGTATTTT
.,TRBJ2-1,.,TRBV6-6,CASSPLPGEQFF,TGTGCCAGCAGTCCTCTCCCAGGGGAGCAGTTCTTC
.,TRBJ1-1,.,TRBV30,CAWSPYTEAFF,TGTGCCTGGAGTCCCTACACTGAAGCTTTCTTT
.,TRBJ1-4,.,TRBV5-1,CASSRNTGLNEKLFF,TGCGCCAGCAGCCGTAACACCGGACTAAATGAAAAACTGTTTTTT